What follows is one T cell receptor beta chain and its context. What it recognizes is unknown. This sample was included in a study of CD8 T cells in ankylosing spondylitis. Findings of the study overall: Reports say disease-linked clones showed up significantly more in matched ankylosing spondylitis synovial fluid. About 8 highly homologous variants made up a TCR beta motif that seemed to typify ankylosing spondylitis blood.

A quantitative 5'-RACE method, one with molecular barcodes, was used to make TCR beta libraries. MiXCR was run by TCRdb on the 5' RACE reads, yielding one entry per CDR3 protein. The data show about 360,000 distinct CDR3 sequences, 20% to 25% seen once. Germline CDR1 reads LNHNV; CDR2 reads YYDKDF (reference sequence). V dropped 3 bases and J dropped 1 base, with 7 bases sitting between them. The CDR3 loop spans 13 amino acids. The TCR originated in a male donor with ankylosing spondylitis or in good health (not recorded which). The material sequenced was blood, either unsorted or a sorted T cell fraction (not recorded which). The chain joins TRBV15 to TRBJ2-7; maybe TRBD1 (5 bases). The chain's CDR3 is CATSSDSSYEQYF. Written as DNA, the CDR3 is TGTGCCACCAGCAGCGACAGTTCCTACGAGCAGTACTTC.